One sample yielded the 20 T cell receptor beta chains listed below, sequenced in a study of T cells in Graves' hyperthyroidism and ophthalmopathy. Amplified regions were TCR beta CDR3 sequences from RNA transcripts. The primer set for the first-round RT-PCR of the TCR CDR3 was HTBI. Each CDR3 protein is one row after TCRdb ran MiXCR on the multiplex PCR reads. The sample shows roughly 380,000 distinct CDR3 sequences, roughly 14% of them seen only once. The sample taken for sequencing was blood. These TCRs come from a man aged 25 to 40 with Graves' hyperthyroidism that later progressed to Graves' ophthalmopathy.

This clonotype was found a few times. This chain uses TRBV5-1 with TRBJ1-6; TRBD1 matches 9 bases. The V and J ends lost 2 bases and 10 bases, in that order; junction bases with no gene match: 7. This CDR3 is 15 amino acids long. The germline CDR1 and CDR2 sequences are SGHRS and YFSETQ. The chain's CDR3 is CASSLLGQGFSPLHF. DNA for the CDR3: TGCGCCAGCAGCTTATTGGGACAGGGTTTCTCACCCCTCCACTTT.

This clonotype was found a few times. The rearrangement uses TRBV27 and TRBJ2-1, with D perhaps TRBD1 or TRBD2 (5 bases each). The V end lost 6 bases, the J end lost 4 bases, and 16 bases lay between the germline ends. Germline CDR1 MNHEY, CDR2 SMNVEV (reference sequence). This CDR3 has 15 residues. The CDR3 loop reads CASRNELGVYNEQFF. CDR3 DNA sequence: TGTGCCAGCAGGAACGAGTTGGGGGTATACAATGAGCAGTTCTTC.

This clonotype was observed many times. The chain uses TRBV7-9 and TRBJ2-5; D possibly corresponds to TRBD2 (6 bases). Germline values: CDR1 SEHNR, CDR2 FQNEAQ (reference sequence). CDR3 length equals 16 residues. V gave up 6 bases and J gave up 0 bases, with 17 bases separating them. The CDR3, as DNA: TGTGCCAGCAGTCTTACGGCACGGGGGTACCAAGAGACCCAGTACTTC. Protein product: CASSLTARGYQETQYF.

Ten or more counts support this clonotype. The rearrangement joins TRBV5-1 to TRBJ1-2, with 9 bases matching TRBD1. CDR3 length: 15 amino acids. The J segment lost 5 bases and the V segment lost 0 bases, leaving 5 bases of the junction unmatched. Germline V CDR1 and CDR2: SGHRS, YFSETQ. Here the CDR3 reads CASSLDRGPAYGYTF. The CDR3 coding sequence is TGCGCCAGCAGCTTGGACAGGGGGCCGGCATATGGCTACACCTTC.

This clonotype was counted only a few times. The chain couples TRBV28 to TRBJ1-2; D is perhaps TRBD1 (6 bases). Per the germline V gene, CDR1 is MDHEN and CDR2 is SYDVKM. Trimming removed 3 bases from V and 5 bases from J, with 10 bases in between. The CDR3 has 13 amino acids. CDR3 in amino acids: CASSLAGVYGYTF. Written as DNA, the CDR3 is TGTGCCAGCAGTTTGGCAGGGGTGTATGGCTACACCTTC.

This clonotype was picked up many times. The gene calls are TRBV28 and TRBJ1-4, with a weak D call TRBD1 (5 bases). CDR1 is MDHEN, CDR2 SYDVKM, per germline. Trimming cost V 6 bases and J 0 bases, with 8 bases left between them. The CDR3 contains 14 residues. The CDR3 nucleotides read TGTGCCAGCAGCTCGACAGCAACTAATGAAAAACTGTTTTTT. Translated: CASSSTATNEKLFF.

This clonotype was detected a few times. The gene calls are TRBV6-1 and TRBJ1-2; 10 bases line up with TRBD1. Per germline, CDR1 MNHNS and CDR2 SASEGT. J gave up 5 bases and V 0 bases, and 6 bases lay outside the gene matches. The CDR3 runs to 16 residues. CDR3 bases: TGTGCCAGCAGTGAAGCGGCGACAGGGGGCGAATATGGCTACACCTTC. Translated, it gives CASSEAATGGEYGYTF.

This clonotype showed up just a few times. The V call is TRBV20-1, the J call TRBJ2-2; possible D gene TRBD2, 6 bases. The V end lost 7 bases, the J end lost 1 base, and 13 bases lay between the germline ends. The germline V gene encodes CDR1 DFQATT and CDR2 SNEGSKA (reference sequence). The CDR3 covers 14 residues. Here the CDR3 reads CSGSGLVNTGELFF. DNA of the CDR3: TGCAGTGGCTCGGGACTCGTGAACACCGGGGAGCTGTTTTTT.

This clonotype was detected a few times. A read error may be the cause here, since a much bigger clone is one base away. The rearrangement uses TRBV7-2 and TRBJ2-7; a possible D gene is TRBD1 (6 bases). In germline, CDR1 is SGHTA, CDR2 FQGNSA. This CDR3 region has 13 residues. In nucleotides, the CDR3 is TGTGCCGGCAGCTTAGCACAGGGTTCCGAGCAGTACTTC. Translating it yields CAGSLAQGSEQYF.

V and J are TRBV9 and TRBJ2-2; 13 nucleotides align to TRBD2. The CDR3 contains 17 residues. The germline gives CDR1 SGDLS, CDR2 YYNGEE. V was pared by 0 bases and J by 6 bases, with 5 bases of the junction left unmatched. DNA of the CDR3: TGTGCCAGCAGCGTAGAGAGGGGACTAGCGGGGTCCGGGGAGCTGTTTTTT. Translating gives CASSVERGLAGSGELFF.

This clonotype was counted between two and nine times. This sequence joins TRBV13 and TRBJ2-5, with 8 positions matching TRBD1. The CDR3 has 11 amino acids. CDR1 and CDR2 (germline): PRHDT, FYEKMQ (reference sequence). J gave up 11 bases and V 5 bases, and 4 bases lay outside the gene matches. The CDR3 is CASSRTGLQYF. The DNA of the CDR3 is TGTGCCAGCAGCCGGACAGGGTTACAGTACTTC.

This clonotype was picked up many times. This chain connects TRBV7-3 to TRBJ2-1, with TRBD2 matching over 9 bases. CDR3 size: 14 residues. V gave up 5 bases and J gave up 8 bases; unmatched junction bases: 7. Germline CDR1 and CDR2: SGHTA and FQGTGA. The CDR3 loop is CASSRSGGRDEQFF. The CDR3 bases are TGTGCCAGCAGCCGTAGCGGGGGTAGGGATGAGCAGTTCTTC.

The chain recombines TRBV10-2 with TRBJ2-3; 7 bases align to TRBD2. After removal of 7 bases from V and 2 bases from J, the junction contained 6 bases not matched to a gene. The V gene's germline CDR1 is WSHSY and CDR2 SAAADI. The CDR3 consists of 14 residues. The CDR3 DNA reads as TGCGCCAGCACCTTCGGGGGGTACACAGATACGCAGTATTTT. It codes for CASTFGGYTDTQYF.

About this clonotype itself: No conserved phenylalanine or tryptophan ends this CDR3, so it is likely a read error. The chain is built from TRBV5-1 and TRBJ2-7, with D tentatively TRBD1 (5 bases). Per the germline V gene, CDR1 is SGHRS and CDR2 is YFSETQ. The CDR3 spans 12 residues. Trimming took off 3 bases at V and 4 bases at J, with 8 bases between the two ends. The CDR3 DNA sequence: TGCGCCAGCAGCTCGCAGGGATACGAGCAGTACTGC. It translates to CASSSQGYEQYC.

This clonotype was picked up many times. The chain uses TRBV20-1 and TRBJ2-1; TRBD2 matches 7 bases. V shed 0 bases and J 4 bases; nucleotides not matched to a gene: 6. This CDR3 region has 15 residues. Looked up from germline, CDR1 is DFQATT and CDR2 is SNEGSKA (reference sequence). The CDR3 nucleotides are TGCAGTGCTAGAGATGGGGGACTACCTTACAATGAGCAGTTCTTC. Translated: CSARDGGLPYNEQFF.

A few counts support this clonotype. J is TRBJ2-4 and V is TRBV20-1; possible D gene TRBD1, 5 bases. V shed 1 base and J shed 6 bases, with 13 bases lying between them. Germline V gene data show CDR1 as DFQATT and CDR2 as SNEGSKA (reference sequence). This CDR3 comprises 14 residues. CDR3 in DNA: TGCAGTGCTAGAGGGGGAAGGGGCGGAAACATTCAGTACTTC. Its protein product is CSARGGRGGNIQYF.

Ten or more counts support this clonotype. The chain links TRBV7-2 to TRBJ1-2; D not resolved. This CDR3 has 14 residues. Trimming removed 4 bases from V and 5 bases from J, with 14 bases in between. In germline, CDR1 is SGHTA, CDR2 FQGNSA. CDR3 DNA sequence: TGTGCCAGCAGCTCTAGTCGGAGCGGGTATGGCTACACCTTC. This translates into CASSSSRSGYGYTF.

This clonotype showed up many times. The chain combines TRBV3-1 with TRBJ2-1; 13 nucleotides align to TRBD2. V shed 2 bases and J 6 bases; nucleotides not matched to a gene: 1. Germline V gene data show CDR1 as LGHDT and CDR2 as YNNKEL (reference sequence). The CDR3 spans 15 residues. The CDR3 protein is CASSQRTSGGNEQFF. The CDR3 DNA reads TGTGCCAGCAGCCAAAGGACTAGCGGGGGCAATGAGCAGTTCTTC.

This clonotype has a count of ten or more. The chain has TRBV5-1 and TRBJ2-1; D is perhaps TRBD1 (6 bases). The germline V and J ends were trimmed by 2 bases and 2 bases, with 8 bases remaining between them. CDR3 length: 14 residues. Germline V gene data show CDR1 as SGHRS and CDR2 as YFSETQ. The CDR3 region is CASSLDRPYNEQFF. CDR3 bases: TGCGCCAGCAGCTTAGACAGGCCCTACAATGAGCAGTTCTTC.

The chain uses TRBV6-1 and TRBJ1-2; D not certain. The CDR3 has 14 amino acids. Trimming took 8 bases from V and 3 from J, leaving 16 bases between them. CDR1 is MNHNS and CDR2 is SASEGT in the germline V gene. The CDR3 DNA reads TGTGCCAGCCCCGGCATTCCCCTAGACTATGGCTACACCTTC. Translation: CASPGIPLDYGYTF.